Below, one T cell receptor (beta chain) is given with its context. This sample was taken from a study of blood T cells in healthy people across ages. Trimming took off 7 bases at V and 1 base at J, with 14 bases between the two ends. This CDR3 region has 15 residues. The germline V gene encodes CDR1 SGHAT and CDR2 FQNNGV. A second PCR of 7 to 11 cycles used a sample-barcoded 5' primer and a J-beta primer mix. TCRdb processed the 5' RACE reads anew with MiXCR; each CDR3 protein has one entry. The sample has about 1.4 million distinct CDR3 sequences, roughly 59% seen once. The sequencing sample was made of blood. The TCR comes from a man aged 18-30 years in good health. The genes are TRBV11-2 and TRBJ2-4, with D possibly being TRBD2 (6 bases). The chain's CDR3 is CASTSGGAAKNIQYF. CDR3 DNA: TGTGCCAGCACATCCGGGGGAGCGGCCAAAAACATTCAGTACTTC.